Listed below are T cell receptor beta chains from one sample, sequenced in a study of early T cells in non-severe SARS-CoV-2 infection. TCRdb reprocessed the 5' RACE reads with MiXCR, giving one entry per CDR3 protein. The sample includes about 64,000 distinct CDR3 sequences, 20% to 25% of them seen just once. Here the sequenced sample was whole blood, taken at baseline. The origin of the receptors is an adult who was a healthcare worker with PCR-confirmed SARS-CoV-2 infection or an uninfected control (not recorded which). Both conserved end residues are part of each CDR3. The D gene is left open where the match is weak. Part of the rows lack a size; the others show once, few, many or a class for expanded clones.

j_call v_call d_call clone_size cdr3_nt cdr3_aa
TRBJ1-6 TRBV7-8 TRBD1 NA TGTGCCAGCAGCTGGGGACAGCTAAATTCACCCCTCCACTTT CASSWGQLNSPLHF
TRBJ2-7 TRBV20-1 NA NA TGCAGTGCTAGGGAGGGGGCCGGCGAGCAGTACTTC CSAREGAGEQYF
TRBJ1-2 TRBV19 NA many TGTGCCAGTAGAGAGACGGAGGGCTACACCTTC CASRETEGYTF
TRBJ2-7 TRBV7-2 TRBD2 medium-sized TGTGCCAGCAGCTTAACCATAAGCGGGGTCGAGCAGTACTTC CASSLTISGVEQYF
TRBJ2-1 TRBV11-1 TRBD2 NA TGTGCCAGCAGGGCAACTAGCGGGGGGGCCGGAGAGCAGTTCTTC CASRATSGGAGEQFF
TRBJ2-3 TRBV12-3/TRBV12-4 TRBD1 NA TGTGCCAGCAGTTTGAGGGGGCCCACAGATACGCAGTATTTT CASSLRGPTDTQYF
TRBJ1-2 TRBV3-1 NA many TGTGCCAGCAGCCAAGAAGGGCGGACTGGCTACACCTTC CASSQEGRTGYTF
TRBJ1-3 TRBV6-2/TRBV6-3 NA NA TGTGCCAGCAGTTACTCGGCCTGGGGAACTGGAAACACCATATATTTT CASSYSAWGTGNTIYF
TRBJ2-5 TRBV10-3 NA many TGTGCCATCAGCGGGGGTTACCAAGAGACCCAGTACTTC CAISGGYQETQYF
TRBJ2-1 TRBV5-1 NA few TGCGCCAGCAGCTTTTGGGGGGGCTCGTACAATGAGCAGTTCTTC CASSFWGGSYNEQFF
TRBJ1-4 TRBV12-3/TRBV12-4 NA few TGTGCCAGCCGGAACACCGCAACTAATGAAAAACTGTTTTTT CASRNTATNEKLFF
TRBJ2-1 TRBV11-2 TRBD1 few TGTGCCAGCAGCTTAGAGGGGGACAGCTCCTACAATGAGCAGTTCTTC CASSLEGDSSYNEQFF
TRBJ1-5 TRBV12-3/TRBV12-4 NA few TGTGCCAGCAGTTTGGCTGCCGGGTGGAGACAGCCCCAGCATTTT CASSLAAGWRQPQHF
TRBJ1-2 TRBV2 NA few TGTGCCAGCAATAAAGCCCGGGCCAACTATGGCTACACCTTC CASNKARANYGYTF
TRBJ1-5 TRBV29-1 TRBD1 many TGCAGCGTTGACCTCGAGACAGGGGAGGAGCAGCCCCAGCATTTT CSVDLETGEEQPQHF
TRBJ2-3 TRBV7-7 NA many TGTGCCAGCAGCTTAGATCGAACAGATACGCAGTATTTT CASSLDRTDTQYF
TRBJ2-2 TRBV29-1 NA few TGCAGCGCCAGGAAGCCGGGACAACGGACCGGGGAGCTGTTTTTT CSARKPGQRTGELFF
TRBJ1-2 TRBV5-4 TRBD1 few TGTGCCAGCAGCCCACCCCCGGGACAGGGTGGTGATGGCTACACCTTC CASSPPPGQGGDGYTF
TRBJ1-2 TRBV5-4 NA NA TGTGCCAGCAGCTTGGTTGGGGACTATGGCTACACCTTC CASSLVGDYGYTF
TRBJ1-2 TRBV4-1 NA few TGCGCCAGCAGCCAAGATTGGAGAAACTATGGCTACACCTTC CASSQDWRNYGYTF
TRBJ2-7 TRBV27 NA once TGTGCAACTGGGGAGTACTACGAGCAGTACTTC CATGEYYEQYF
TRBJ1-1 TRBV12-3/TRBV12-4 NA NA TGTGCCAGCAGTTTAAGTCCAGGGACGAACACTGAAGCTTTCTTT CASSLSPGTNTEAFF
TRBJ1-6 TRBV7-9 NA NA TGTGCCAGCAGCTGGGGGACCGATTCACCCCTCCACTTT CASSWGTDSPLHF
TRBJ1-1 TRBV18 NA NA TGTGCCAGCTCATCGGGGCTCCAACCAGGCACTGAAGCTTTCTTT CASSSGLQPGTEAFF
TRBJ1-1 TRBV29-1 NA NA TGCAGCGCAGGTCAAAGGAACACTGAAGCTTTCTTT CSAGQRNTEAFF
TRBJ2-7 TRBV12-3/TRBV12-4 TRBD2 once TGTGCCAGCAGTTTCAGCGGGGGCGTTACGTACGAGCAGTACTTC CASSFSGGVTYEQYF
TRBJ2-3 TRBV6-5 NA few TGTGCCAGCAGTTACGACGGCCGCACAGATACGCAGTATTTT CASSYDGRTDTQYF
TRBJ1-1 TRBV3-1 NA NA TGTGCCAGCAGCCAAGTGGACGCCCAAGGCGCTGAAGCTTTCTTT CASSQVDAQGAEAFF
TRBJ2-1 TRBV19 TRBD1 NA TGTGCCAGTGGACCCGGGACAGTTTACAATGAGCAGTTCTTC CASGPGTVYNEQFF
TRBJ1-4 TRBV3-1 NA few TGTGCCAGCAGCCCTTGGCGGCAAGTAAATGAAAAACTGTTTTTT CASSPWRQVNEKLFF
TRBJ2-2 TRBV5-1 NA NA TGCGCCAGCAGCTTATTGAACACCGGGGAGCTGTTTTTT CASSLLNTGELFF
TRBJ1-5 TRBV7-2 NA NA TGTGCCAGCAGCTTAGCACGAGGGGGCAATCAGCCCCAGCATTTT CASSLARGGNQPQHF
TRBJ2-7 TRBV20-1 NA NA TGCAGTGCTAGGCCTAACCAGCTATTTTCCGAGCAGTACTTC CSARPNQLFSEQYF
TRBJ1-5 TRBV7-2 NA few TGTGCCAGCAGCTTTCGGGTTACTCCCAATCAGCCCCAGCATTTT CASSFRVTPNQPQHF
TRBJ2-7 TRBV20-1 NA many TGCAGTGCTAGCGACAGCTACGAGCAGTACTTC CSASDSYEQYF
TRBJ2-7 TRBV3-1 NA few TGTGCCAGCAGCCATTTCAACGAGCAGTACTTC CASSHFNEQYF
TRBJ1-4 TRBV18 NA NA TGTGCCAGCTCACCGAATTCCGTAGACGAAAAACTGTTTTTT CASSPNSVDEKLFF
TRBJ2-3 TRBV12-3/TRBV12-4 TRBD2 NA TGTGCCAGCAGTCCTCGGGGACTAGCGGGGACCGATACGCAGTATTTT CASSPRGLAGTDTQYF
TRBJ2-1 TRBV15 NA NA TGTGCCACCAGCAGAGAGGGAGGCAATGAGCAGTTCTTC CATSREGGNEQFF
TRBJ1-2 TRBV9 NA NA TGTGCCAGCAGCCCCCTATTGGTCGAGGGCTACACCTTC CASSPLLVEGYTF
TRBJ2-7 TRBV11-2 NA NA TGTGCCAGCAGCTTGGGGGACCGGGCCGAGCAGTACTTC CASSLGDRAEQYF
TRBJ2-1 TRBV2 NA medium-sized TGTGCCAGCAGTGAGTCTTTTGAAGGGCGGGGATGGAATGAGCAGTTCTTC CASSESFEGRGWNEQFF
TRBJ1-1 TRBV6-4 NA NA TGTGCCAGCAGTGCTGGGGAGCCTGAAGCTTTCTTT CASSAGEPEAFF
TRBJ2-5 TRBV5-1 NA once TGCGCCAGCAGCTTGGAGGGGGTACAAGAGACCCAGTACTTC CASSLEGVQETQYF